This T cell receptor beta chain was captured by sequencing in a study of neoadjuvant anti-PD-1 for oral cavity cancer. The overall study: Most patients had three to four biweekly doses of 3 mg/kg nivolumab before resection. Non-progressing patients received a fourth nivolumab dose near day 43, then surgery on days 50-56. Study findings and constraints: Higher pretreatment blood Treg/Th17 ratios correlated with higher pretreatment blood and lower post-treatment tumor TCRbeta clonality.

There are 14 residues in the CDR3. CDR1 and CDR2 (germline): SGHNT, YYREEE (reference sequence). Deletions cut 4 bases from V and 3 bases from J, with 10 bases between. On this clone: No antigen is known for it.

Profiling relied on immunoSEQ multiplex PCR, and the TCRdb table lists in-frame clones only, not all of them. The repertoire has some 71,000 clones, approximately 82% of them found once; the top ten carry approximately 3.6%. The rearrangement uses TRBV5-4 and TRBJ2-2; D is undetermined. Sample: PBMCs, taken before nivolumab (anti-PD-1) treatment. The sequence came from a person aged 35-79 years with oral cavity squamous cell carcinoma. The CDR3 DNA reads as TGTGCCAGCAGCATGGGTGCCCACACCGGGGAGCTGTTTTTT. This encodes CASSMGAHTGELFF.